What follows are 18 T cell receptor beta chains derived from one specimen sequenced in a study of patients and donors after allogeneic stem cell transplantation. TCRdb reprocessed the RT-PCR reads with MiXCR, giving one entry per CDR3 protein. This sample carries over 350,000 distinct CDR3 sequences, roughly 17% of them seen once, and the ten largest clones take 7.2%. The sample taken for sequencing was blood, either unsorted or a sorted T cell fraction (not recorded which). The receptors stem from a human donor who was either an allogeneic HSCT recipient or a stem cell or donor lymphocyte infusion donor (not recorded which). It is not recorded whose cells these are; they may come from a transplant donor.

This clonotype has ten or more counts. The V gene is TRBV12-3 or TRBV12-4, the J gene TRBJ1-4, with TRBD1 matching 7 bases. This CDR3 spans 15 amino acids. Unmatched junction bases numbered 8, after V lost 5 bases and J lost 5 bases. The CDR3 DNA follows: TGTGCCAGCAGTCACAACAGGGGTACGAATGAAAAACTGTTTTTT. Its translation: CASSHNRGTNEKLFF.

The chain has TRBV20-1 and TRBJ2-7, with 7 bases that match TRBD1. Trimming cost V 1 base and J 0 bases; bases outside gene matches: 15. The CDR3 covers 18 residues. Germline CDR1 DFQATT, CDR2 SNEGSKA (reference sequence). DNA of the CDR3: TGCAGTGCTAGAGTTTACCAGCCACAGGGGAGCTACTCCTACGAGCAGTACTTC. As protein: CSARVYQPQGSYSYEQYF.

The chain joins TRBV12-3 or TRBV12-4 to TRBJ2-7, with D possibly matching TRBD2 (6 bases). CDR3 length: 14 residues. V lost 6 bases, J lost 7 bases, and 19 bases lay in between. The CDR3 sequence is CASRTDGTLGEQYF. CDR3 in DNA: TGTGCCAGCAGAACGGACGGGACTTTGGGAGAGCAGTACTTC.

The chain uses TRBV30 and TRBJ1-1; 7 bases are a match to TRBD1. The CDR3 sequence is 11 residues long. In germline, CDR1 is GTSNPN, CDR2 SVGIG (reference sequence). Trimming cost V 4 bases and J 11 bases; bases outside gene matches: 7. The CDR3 loop reads CAWTTGTVAFF. In DNA form, the CDR3 reads TGTGCCTGGACGACAGGGACGGTGGCTTTCTTT.

The rearrangement uses TRBV11-2 and TRBJ2-7; 11 nucleotides align to TRBD1. The V and J ends lost 7 bases and 0 bases, in that order; junction bases with no gene match: 8. The CDR3 length is 16 residues. Germline-derived CDR1 and CDR2 are SGHAT and FQNNGV. CDR3 in amino acids: CASTNPGTGGSYEQYF. CDR3 in DNA: TGTGCCAGCACAAACCCCGGGACAGGGGGCTCCTACGAGCAGTACTTC. Based on the CDR3 plus reference TRBV11-2 and TRBJ2-7, the full variable domain is EAGVAQSPRYKIIEKRQSVAFWCNPISGHATLYWYQQILGQGPKLLIQFQNNGVVDDSQLPKDRFSAERLKGVDSTLKIQPAKLEDSAVYLCASTNPGTGGSYEQYFGPGTRLTVT.

This clonotype was recorded a few times. V usage is TRBV5-1 and J usage is TRBJ1-1; perhaps TRBD1 as D (6 bases). The V end lost 4 bases, the J end lost 0 bases, and 19 bases lay between the germline ends. Germline-derived CDR1 and CDR2 are SGHRS and YFSETQ. The CDR3 has 17 residues. CDR3 sequence: CASSASYREILNTEAFF. CDR3 in DNA: TGCGCCAGCAGCGCGTCTTACAGGGAGATCTTGAACACTGAAGCTTTCTTT.

There are many counts of this clonotype. The chain recombines TRBV24-1 with TRBJ2-7; 10 bases are a match to TRBD1. This CDR3 spans 16 amino acids. Germline V CDR1 and CDR2: KGHDR, SFDVKD. V dropped 3 bases and J dropped 6; count of bases not matched to a gene: 10. The CDR3 region has the DNA TGTGCCACCAGTGATACCCGACAGGGGGCAACGGGCGAGCAGTACTTC. This sequence encodes CATSDTRQGATGEQYF.

This clonotype was counted a few times. V gene TRBV9 combines with J gene TRBJ2-1, with 11 bases aligning to TRBD1. With 0 bases clipped from V and 4 bases from J, the junction kept 3 bases outside the gene matches. This CDR3 has 16 residues. Per germline, CDR1 SGDLS and CDR2 YYNGEE. CDR3 in amino acids: CASSVVGQGGYNEQFF. Here the CDR3 DNA reads TGTGCCAGCAGCGTAGTGGGACAGGGGGGTTACAATGAGCAGTTCTTC.

The J gene is TRBJ2-2, the V gene TRBV2; D is uncertain. The germline CDR1 and CDR2 sequences are SNHLY and FYNNEI. This CDR3 spans 13 amino acids. Trimming shortened V by 3 bases and J by 1 base, and 3 bases separated the two germline ends. CDR3 region: CASSEGNTGELFF. CDR3 sequence (DNA): TGTGCCAGCAGTGAGGGGAACACCGGGGAGCTGTTTTTT.

V is TRBV6-5 and J is TRBJ2-3; D not resolved. V gave up 0 bases and J gave up 5 bases, with 9 bases separating them. CDR3 length: 14 amino acids. Germline assignment: CDR1 MNHEY and CDR2 SVGAGI. The CDR3 region is CASSYSRTKDTQYF. For the CDR3, the DNA is TGTGCCAGCAGTTACTCGAGGACGAAAGATACGCAGTATTTT.

This clonotype was counted between two and nine times. This chain links TRBV13 with TRBJ1-5; a weak D match, TRBD1 (5 bases). CDR3 length: 14 residues. V shed 4 bases and J shed 3 bases, with 10 bases lying between them. CDR1 is PRHDT, CDR2 FYEKMQ, per germline (reference sequence). The chain's CDR3 is CASSWRQTNQPQHF. In DNA, the CDR3 is TGTGCCAGCAGCTGGAGACAGACCAATCAGCCCCAGCATTTT.

The rearrangement joins TRBV6-1 to TRBJ2-3; TRBD1 aligns across 9 bases. Trimming took 6 bases from V and 7 from J; bases not matched to a gene: 8. The germline V gene has CDR1 MNHNS and CDR2 SASEGT. The length of the CDR3 is 14 residues. As DNA, the CDR3 is TGTGCCAGCAGCCAGGGACAGGGAGGCAATACGCAGTATTTT. It codes for CASSQGQGGNTQYF.

This clonotype was observed a few times. J is TRBJ2-4 and V is TRBV5-1; D gene unclear. Between the trimmed V and J ends, which lost 0 bases and 0 bases, there was a span of 4 bases. Germline V lookup: CDR1 SGHRS, CDR2 YFSETQ. The CDR3 consists of 14 residues. As DNA, the CDR3 is TGCGCCAGCAGCTTGGGAATAGCCAAAAACATTCAGTACTTC. Amino acids: CASSLGIAKNIQYF.

This clonotype was observed a few times. CDR3: CSARFRNIQYF. CDR3 DNA sequence: TGCAGTGCTAGATTTAGAAACATTCAGTACTTC. J is TRBJ2-4 and V is TRBV20-1; the D is unclear. V lost 2 bases to trimming and J lost 6 bases, with 5 bases between them. The CDR3 length is 11 residues. Germline V CDR1 and CDR2: DFQATT, SNEGSKA (reference sequence).

This clonotype was seen a handful of times. The chain carries TRBV12-3 or TRBV12-4 and TRBJ1-1; 7 bases are shared with TRBD1. After removal of 6 bases from V and 11 bases from J, the junction contained 15 bases not matched to a gene. The CDR3 consists of 14 residues. The CDR3 bases are TGTGCCAGCAGCCGACAGGGCCCCGATGGAAAGGCTTTCTTT. Residues: CASSRQGPDGKAFF.

This clonotype was found a few times. This sequence joins TRBV5-6 and TRBJ2-4; D may be TRBD2 (5 bases). CDR3 length: 15 amino acids. Trimming shortened V by 3 bases and J by 8 bases, and 18 bases separated the two germline ends. CDR1 and CDR2 (germline): SGHDT, YYEEEE. The CDR3: CASSYLTGVGDIQYF. CDR3 coding DNA: TGTGCCAGCAGCTACCTTACCGGGGTTGGGGACATTCAGTACTTC. The variable domain in full, completed from reference TRBV5-6 and TRBJ2-4, reads DAGVTQSPTHLIKTRGQQVTLRCSPKSGHDTVSWYQQALGQGPQFIFQYYEEEERQRGNFPDRFSGHQFPNYSSELNVNALLLGDSALYLCASSYLTGVGDIQYFGAGTRLSVL.

The chain combines TRBV12-3 or TRBV12-4 with TRBJ2-7; 7 bases are a match to TRBD1. The CDR3 has 14 amino acids. J lost 6 bases, V lost 2 bases, and 7 bases had no gene match. The CDR3 sequence: CASSLLGGAGEQYF. The CDR3 nucleotides read TGTGCCAGCAGTTTATTAGGGGGCGCGGGCGAGCAGTACTTC.

This clonotype was seen at least ten times. This chain uses TRBV7-8 with TRBJ2-1; unclear D gene. CDR1 and CDR2 from the germline V gene are SGHVS and FQNEAQ. This CDR3 is built from 16 residues. V was cut by 8 bases and J by 0 bases, with 17 bases left in between. The CDR3 DNA reads TGTGCCAGCCTACGGCGGCCGGGTCTCTCCTACAATGAGCAGTTCTTC. This sequence encodes CASLRRPGLSYNEQFF.